This record concerns one TCR beta chain sequence. This entry belongs to a study of blood T cell repertoires in COVID-19. CDR1 and CDR2 (germline): SGHVS, FNYEAQ. CDR3 size: 15 residues. The trim removed 5 bases at V and 1 base at J, leaving 5 bases unmatched. Authors' analysis steps: Amplification of reference gene primers was used by the study to estimate nucleated cell counts. Sequencing was performed with immunoSEQ multiplex PCR; in TCRdb, only in-frame clones are kept and a portion is missing. The DNA gave D and trimming, while V, J and clone size come from that table. The sample records 55,000 to 65,000 clones, approximately 88% being singletons.

What was sequenced was peripheral blood. This receptor was taken from a man in his thirties or forties with COVID-19, enrolled during active disease. J is TRBJ2-3 and V is TRBV7-6; 8 bases are a match to TRBD1. The CDR3 DNA follows: TGTGCCAGCAGCCAGGGGGCAGGGGGCACAGATACGCAGTATTTT. It encodes CASSQGAGGTDTQYF.